This entry lists 21 T cell receptor beta chains sequenced from one sample in a study of control samples from healthy donors and cancer patients. Using immunoSEQ multiplex PCR, the repertoire was profiled, and TCRdb retains in-frame clones only, with some absent. The sample records 60,000 to 65,000 clones, approximately 85% being singletons. The sample comprised blood. These receptors all come from a man aged 35 to 55 in good health.

The rearrangement uses TRBV30 and TRBJ1-6; no clear D gene. The V and J ends lost 1 base and 5 bases respectively, with 9 bases between them. The germline CDR1 and CDR2 sequences are GTSNPN and SVGIG (reference sequence). The CDR3 has 14 residues. The CDR3 region is CAWSGDGNNSPLHF. The CDR3 DNA sequence: TGTGCCTGGAGTGGAGACGGAAATAATTCACCCCTCCACTTT.

V is TRBV28 and J is TRBJ2-5, with TRBD2 identical over 8 bases. Unmatched junction bases numbered 16, after V lost 2 bases and J lost 5 bases. The CDR3 covers 18 residues. Germline V gene sequence: CDR1 MDHEN, CDR2 SYDVKM. The CDR3: CASSLGGGKRGRWETQYF. The DNA for the CDR3 is TGTGCCAGCAGTTTAGGCGGAGGGAAGCGGGGGCGGTGGGAGACCCAGTACTTC.

This clone came up once. The gene calls are TRBV24-1 and TRBJ2-5; TRBD2 agrees at 8 bases. Per germline, CDR1 KGHDR and CDR2 SFDVKD. CDR3 length equals 15 residues. J lost 5 bases, V lost 1 base, and 5 bases had no gene match. The CDR3, as DNA: TGTGCCACCAGTGATTTAGCGGGAGCTGCTGAGACCCAGTACTTC. This encodes CATSDLAGAAETQYF.

This clone has only one observation. Here the CDR3 reads CASSFEVLGNQPQHF. Here the CDR3 DNA reads TGTGCCAGCAGCTTCGAGGTATTGGGCAATCAGCCCCAGCATTTT. The chain recombines TRBV7-2 with TRBJ1-5, with D unclear. CDR3 length: 15 amino acids. Per the germline V gene, CDR1 is SGHTA and CDR2 is FQGNSA. Trimming took off 3 bases at V and 2 bases at J, with 11 bases between the two ends.

This clone turned up a few times. The chain couples TRBV7-3 to TRBJ1-6; D gene uncertain. This CDR3 contains 15 residues. V was cut by 2 bases and J by 8 bases, with 13 bases left in between. Germline V CDR1 and CDR2: SGHTA, FQGTGA. The CDR3 protein is CASSLSASSDSPLHF. The CDR3 nucleotides read TGTGCCAGCAGCTTATCAGCCAGTTCAGATTCACCCCTCCACTTT.

The V gene is TRBV6-5, the J gene TRBJ1-6; D unresolved. The V end lost 6 bases, the J end lost 5 bases, and 14 bases lay between the germline ends. Germline CDR1 MNHEY, CDR2 SVGAGI. CDR3 length: 15 residues. Here the CDR3 DNA reads TGTGCCAGCAGGAGAGGGTTAAGAGATAATTCACCCCTCCACTTT. Protein sequence: CASRRGLRDNSPLHF.

The chain combines TRBV5-4 with TRBJ2-7; D possibly corresponds to TRBD2 (5 bases). V gave up 1 base and J gave up 5 bases, with 7 bases separating them. The germline CDR1 and CDR2 sequences are SGHNT and YYREEE (reference sequence). The length of the CDR3 is 12 residues. The CDR3 DNA sequence: TGTGCCAGCAGCTTGCCGGGGAACGAGCAGTACTTC. Its translation: CASSLPGNEQYF. Full variable domain (remainder filled in from reference TRBV5-4 and TRBJ2-7): ETGVTQSPTHLIKTRGQQVTLRCSSQSGHNTVSWYQQALGQGPQFIFQYYREEENGRGNFPPRFSGLQFPNYSSELNVNALELDDSALYLCASSLPGNEQYFGPGTRLTVT.

This clone was found a few times. The chain has TRBV24-1 and TRBJ2-1; 8 nucleotides agree with TRBD1. Germline V gene data show CDR1 as KGHDR and CDR2 as SFDVKD. The J segment lost 7 bases and the V segment lost 4 bases, leaving 8 bases of the junction unmatched. The CDR3 runs to 15 residues. The DNA for the CDR3 is TGTGCCACCAGTGACGGACAGGGTTGGTCTAATGAGCAGTTCTTC. Protein sequence: CATSDGQGWSNEQFF.

This clone was observed a single time. This chain uses TRBV7-3 with TRBJ2-5, with 7 bases aligning to TRBD1. CDR1 SGHTA and CDR2 FQGTGA come from the germline V gene. The CDR3 totals 13 residues. V trimming: 1 base; J trimming: 4 bases; junction bases outside the gene matches: 0. The DNA of the CDR3 is TGTGCCAGCAGCTTAAACAGGGGAGAGACCCAGTACTTC. It translates to CASSLNRGETQYF. Drawing the rest from reference TRBV7-3 and TRBJ2-5, the complete variable domain is GAGVSQTPSNKVTEKGKYVELRCDPISGHTALYWYRQSLGQGPEFLIYFQGTGAADDSGLPNDRFFAVRPEGSVSTLKIQRTERGDSAVYLCASSLNRGETQYFGPGTRLLVL.

This clone was counted only a few times. The CDR3, as DNA: TGTGCCAGCAGGCGAGTGGAGAAGTCTGAAGCTTTCTTT. Amino acids: CASRRVEKSEAFF. The chain uses TRBV2 and TRBJ1-1; unclear D gene. Germline V lookup: CDR1 SNHLY, CDR2 FYNNEI. The CDR3 is 13 amino acids. The ends were cut back, 6 bases at V and 6 bases at J, with 14 bases in the middle.

J is TRBJ1-3 and V is TRBV25-1; 8 positions match TRBD1. J lost 5 bases, V lost 6 bases, and 6 bases had no gene match. Germline V gene lookup returns CDR1 MGHDK and CDR2 SYGVNS. This CDR3 spans 14 amino acids. In DNA form, the CDR3 reads TGTGCCAGCAGAGAGACAGGGGATAGAAACACCATATATTTT. Translating it yields CASRETGDRNTIYF.

The table lists this clone with a count of one. The chain combines TRBV11-2 with TRBJ1-1, with D uncertain. Trimming removed 5 bases from V and 1 base from J, with 8 bases in between. The germline V gene has CDR1 SGHAT and CDR2 FQNNGV. This CDR3 contains 13 residues. The CDR3 is CASSLTRNTEAFF. CDR3 nucleotide sequence: TGTGCCAGCAGCCTAACACGGAACACTGAAGCTTTCTTT.

The chain links TRBV5-1 to TRBJ2-1; 9 bases agree with TRBD2. Germline CDR1 SGHRS, CDR2 YFSETQ. This CDR3 is built from 16 residues. J was trimmed by 6 bases and V by 3 bases; bases with no gene match: 10. CDR3 sequence reads: CASSWTLRGGLNEQFF. DNA for the CDR3: TGCGCCAGCAGCTGGACGTTGCGGGGGGGCCTCAATGAGCAGTTCTTC.

The V gene is TRBV6-2 or TRBV6-3, the J gene TRBJ1-2, with 7 nucleotides matching TRBD1. CDR1 MNHEY and CDR2 SVGEGT come from the germline V gene. This CDR3 is built from 14 residues. The J segment lost 4 bases and the V segment lost 3 bases, leaving 5 bases of the junction unmatched. CDR3 DNA: TGTGCCAGCAGTTATGCGGGACAGCTCTATGGCTACACCTTC. Residues: CASSYAGQLYGYTF.

This clone was seen many times. The V and J genes are TRBV4-1 and TRBJ2-2, with D possibly being TRBD2 (5 bases). The CDR3 contains 13 residues. With 2 bases removed from V and 7 bases from J, the gap between germline ends came to 8 bases. Germline V CDR1 and CDR2: MGHRA, YSYEKL. The CDR3 DNA reads as TGCGCCAGCAGCCAAACGGGGATCGGGGAGCTGTTTTTT. Protein product: CASSQTGIGELFF.

The chain has TRBV19 and TRBJ1-4; 9 bases line up with TRBD1. The ends lost 3 bases at V and 8 bases at J; junction bases unmatched: 16. The CDR3 totals 18 residues. Germline values: CDR1 LNHDA, CDR2 SQIVND (reference sequence). The CDR3 protein is CASSIWDRVDGIREKLFF. CDR3 DNA: TGTGCCAGTAGTATCTGGGACAGGGTCGACGGGATTAGGGAAAAACTGTTTTTT.

The chain carries TRBV5-8 and TRBJ1-1; D gene unclear. Trimming shortened V by 4 bases and J by 5 bases, and 12 bases separated the two germline ends. Germline V gives CDR1 SGHTS, CDR2 YDEGEE. The CDR3 is 13 residues long. CDR3 region: CASSVDPLTEAFF. In DNA, the CDR3 is TGTGCCAGCAGCGTCGACCCCCTTACTGAAGCTTTCTTT.

The chain joins TRBV29-1 to TRBJ2-2; D may be TRBD1 or TRBD2 (6 bases each). Trimming left V 5 bases short and J 5 bases short, with 15 bases between. Germline values: CDR1 SQVTM, CDR2 ANQGSEA. The CDR3 is made up of 14 amino acids. The CDR3 sequence: CSVPWGAETGELFF. The CDR3 bases are TGCAGCGTTCCGTGGGGGGCGGAAACCGGGGAGCTGTTTTTT.

The genes are TRBV14 and TRBJ1-1; D unresolved. Trimming removed 4 bases at V and 0 bases at J, with 12 bases between. CDR3 length equals 15 residues. The germline V gene has CDR1 SGHDN and CDR2 FVKESK. The DNA of the CDR3 is TGTGCCAGCAGCCTAGGGAACGTCATGAACACTGAAGCTTTCTTT. Residues: CASSLGNVMNTEAFF.

This chain connects TRBV27 to TRBJ2-1, with a weak D call TRBD2 (6 bases). With 7 bases removed from V and 8 bases from J, the gap between germline ends came to 15 bases. The CDR3 runs to 13 residues. Per the germline V gene, CDR1 is MNHEY and CDR2 is SMNVEV (reference sequence). The CDR3 DNA is TGTGCCAGCACCACCACACTAGCTCATGAGCAGTTCTTC. Translation: CASTTTLAHEQFF.

The chain carries TRBV19 and TRBJ1-3; D ambiguous. CDR1 is LNHDA and CDR2 is SQIVND in the germline V gene (reference sequence). The CDR3 length is 16 residues. V was pared by 10 bases and J by 0 bases, with 19 bases between. CDR3 in DNA: TGTGCCACCACTTTCAAGGTAGCCGTCTCTGGAAACACCATATATTTT. Translation: CATTFKVAVSGNTIYF.